This T cell receptor beta chain was sequenced for a study of tumor-infiltrating lymphocytes in localized non-small cell lung cancer. Sequenced by immunoSEQ multiplex PCR; TCRdb stores in-frame clones only, minus some. The sample has around 6,700 clones; approximately 80% are singletons. CDR3 length: 11 amino acids. CDR1 and CDR2 (germline): SEHNR, FQNEAQ (reference sequence). V lost 4 bases and J lost 9, with 7 bases in between. This clone was found once. What was sequenced was lung tumor tissue. V is TRBV7-9 and J is TRBJ2-1; TRBD2 is a possible D gene (5 bases). This clonotype was sampled from a human donor with non-small cell lung cancer. CDR3 DNA sequence: TGTGCCAGCAGCTACGAGGGTGAGCAGTTCTTC. Translated, it gives CASSYEGEQFF.